Below, 12 T cell receptor beta chains from the same sample are listed, as sequenced in a study of metastatic and nonmetastatic thyroid tumors. TCRdb recomputed clones from the PCR reads via MiXCR. Here the sample spans some 38,000 clones, around 20% being singletons. Each patient went into thyroid surgery without having received any treatment. The specimen was blood. Receptors originate from a female donor with papillary thyroid cancer or a benign thyroid nodule (not recorded which). Some clones in this sample may be carry-over from other donors' samples.

The gene calls are TRBV20-1 and TRBJ2-3; D unresolved. CDR1 and CDR2 from the germline V gene are DFQATT and SNEGSKA (reference sequence). The CDR3 loop spans 13 amino acids. V was pared by 4 bases and J by 0 bases, with 8 bases between. The CDR3 DNA follows: TGCAGTGCTAAGGATCAGAGCACAGATACGCAGTATTTT. This translates into CSAKDQSTDTQYF.

This clone was recorded many times. The chain links TRBV11-2 to TRBJ1-1, with a possible D match to TRBD1 (5 bases). The CDR3 runs to 15 residues. Germline V CDR1 and CDR2: SGHAT, FQNNGV. V was shortened by 3 bases and J by 4 bases, with 15 bases between the two germline ends. The DNA of the CDR3 is TGTGCCAGCAGCTTCTCCGGGACGAGGGTCACTGAAGCTTTCTTT. Encoded protein: CASSFSGTRVTEAFF.

This clone was recorded at least ten times. This chain connects TRBV6-2 or TRBV6-3 to TRBJ2-3; no firm D call. CDR1 MNHEY and CDR2 SVGEGT come from the germline V gene. V was cut by 4 bases and J by 1 base, with 6 bases left in between. The CDR3 is made up of 13 amino acids. CDR3 amino acids: CASSSVGTDTQYF. In DNA form, the CDR3 reads TGTGCCAGCAGTTCTGTCGGCACAGATACGCAGTATTTT.

Only a few counts were recorded for this clone. The germline gene is not matched at one end of the junction; a read error may be the cause. The chain joins TRBV18 to TRBJ2-1, with a possible D match to TRBD2 (5 bases). This CDR3 is 15 amino acids long. CDR1 is KGHSH and CDR2 is LQKENI in the germline V gene. This chain's CDR3 is CASSSPAESNNEQLF. The CDR3 region has the DNA TGTGCCAGCTCATCGCCAGCGGAGTCTAACAATGAGCAGCTCTTC.

This clone has only a few counts. The chain carries TRBV6-1 and TRBJ2-5, with TRBD2 matching over 7 bases. This CDR3 has 15 amino acids. V lost 6 bases and J lost 5; bases outside the gene matches: 12. Germline-derived CDR1 and CDR2 are MNHNS and SASEGT. This CDR3 reads CASRQAGTNRETQYF. In nucleotides, the CDR3 is TGTGCCAGCAGACAGGCCGGGACTAATAGGGAGACCCAGTACTTC.

In its sample, this clone was seen many times. The chain joins TRBV6-2 or TRBV6-3 to TRBJ1-3; 7 bases fit TRBD1. Germline-derived CDR1 and CDR2 are MNHEY and SVGEGT. J gave up 0 bases and V 6 bases, and 11 bases lay outside the gene matches. This CDR3 region has 17 residues. CDR3 coding DNA: TGTGCCAGCAGCATACCGCCTACAGGGGACTCTGGAAACACCATATATTTT. It is translated as CASSIPPTGDSGNTIYF.

This clone was seen a handful of times. The junction departs from the called germline gene at one end, perhaps through a read error. This chain joins TRBV12-3 or TRBV12-4 and TRBJ2-7; 11 bases are a match to TRBD2. CDR3 size: 15 residues. CDR3 sequence reads: CAISPPGLAVQKLSF. The CDR3 nucleotides are TGTGCCATCAGTCCGCCGGGACTAGCGGTACAAAAGCTATCGTTC.

This clone showed up just a few times. The chain couples TRBV12-5 to TRBJ2-7; no clear D gene. Trimming left V 7 bases short and J 1 base short, with 11 bases between. The germline CDR1 and CDR2 sequences are LGHNT and FRNRAP. This CDR3 region has 13 residues. CDR3 region: CASVIDGSYEQYF. The CDR3 nucleotides are TGTGCTAGTGTAATCGACGGATCCTACGAGCAGTACTTC.

This clone was seen at least ten times. Distinct nucleotide sequences in the sample also encode this CDR3. The chain recombines TRBV12-3 or TRBV12-4 with TRBJ1-5; no clear D gene. V was shortened by 2 bases and J by 4 bases, with 6 bases between the two germline ends. CDR3 length equals 13 residues. The CDR3 DNA reads TGTGCCAGCAGTTTACGGGAGAATCAGCCCCAGCATTTT. Translated, it gives CASSLRENQPQHF.

This clone was picked up many times. The rearrangement joins TRBV7-8 to TRBJ2-1; a possible D gene is TRBD1 (6 bases). The CDR3 extends over 16 amino acids. V was shortened by 5 bases and J by 0 bases, with 14 bases between the two germline ends. CDR1 and CDR2 (germline): SGHVS, FQNEAQ. The CDR3 bases are TGTGCCAGCAGCCCACAGACAGGACTCTCCTACAATGAGCAGTTCTTC. Translation gives CASSPQTGLSYNEQFF.

J is TRBJ2-7 and V is TRBV18; D unclear. This CDR3 contains 13 residues. The V and J ends lost 3 bases and 3 bases respectively, with 9 bases between them. CDR1 and CDR2 (germline): KGHSH, LQKENI. For the CDR3, the DNA is TGTGCCAGCTCACCTGCGTACGTCTACGAGCAGTACTTC. Protein product: CASSPAYVYEQYF.

Concerning this clone: A read error may produce the germline difference seen at one junction end. Other DNA sequences of this sample code for an identical CDR3. V usage is TRBV7-9 and J usage is TRBJ2-4; D may match TRBD1 or TRBD2 (6 bases each). CDR1 SEHNR and CDR2 FQNEAQ come from the germline V gene (reference sequence). The CDR3 has 17 residues. This chain's CDR3 is CASSPRGTSDAKNIQYF. The CDR3 region has the DNA TGTGCCAGTAGCCCGAGGGGGACTTCCGATGCCAAAAACATCCAGTACTTC.